These 12 T cell receptor beta chains were sequenced from one sample in a study of cytomegalovirus exposure and HLA in healthy donors. The primer mix had 60 Vbeta and 13 Jbeta primers. Libraries were prepared by immunoSEQ multiplex PCR; TCRdb keeps only in-frame clonotypes and omits some of them. The sample spans 65,000 to 80,000 clones; the ten largest clones claim 7.5%. The sample consisted of PBMCs. The receptor set was obtained from a female donor in good health and CMV-seropositive.

The J gene is TRBJ2-3, the V gene TRBV28, with 9 bases lining up with TRBD1. This CDR3 has 17 residues. Germline CDR1 is MDHEN and CDR2 is SYDVKM. V dropped 2 bases and J dropped 0; count of bases not matched to a gene: 6. CDR3 loop: CASSLRTGDRSTDTQYF. The CDR3 DNA reads TGTGCCAGCAGTTTAAGGACAGGGGACAGGAGCACAGATACGCAGTATTTT.

The CDR3 nucleotides read TGTGCCAGCAGCCCCCATCAGGTTGGGGGCATAAATGAAAAACTGTTTTTT. Translated, it gives CASSPHQVGGINEKLFF. The V gene is TRBV9, the J gene TRBJ1-4; D might be TRBD1 (6 bases). Germline V lookup: CDR1 SGDLS, CDR2 YYNGEE. There are 17 residues in the CDR3. Trimming took 4 bases from V and 5 from J, leaving 21 bases between them.

The genes are TRBV9 and TRBJ1-1, with TRBD1 as a possible D gene (5 bases). CDR1 is SGDLS and CDR2 is YYNGEE in the germline V gene. The CDR3 has 16 residues. Deletions cut 4 bases from V and 0 bases from J, with 16 bases between. CDR3 in amino acids: CASSPGQGRVNTEAFF. CDR3 coding DNA: TGTGCCAGCAGCCCTGGGCAGGGTCGGGTGAACACTGAAGCTTTCTTT.

The chain joins TRBV27 to TRBJ2-1; D perhaps matches TRBD2 (5 bases). The CDR3 runs 13 residues. V gave up 5 bases and J gave up 12 bases, with 17 bases separating them. The germline V gene has CDR1 MNHEY and CDR2 SMNVEV (reference sequence). The chain's CDR3 is CASSPGSNRGQFF. The CDR3 nucleotides are TGTGCCAGCAGTCCTGGGTCGAATCGGGGGCAGTTCTTC.

The chain recombines TRBV7-9 with TRBJ2-7; unclear D gene. The CDR3 has 12 residues. Trimming left V 3 bases short and J 3 bases short, with 6 bases between. Germline CDR1 reads SEHNR; CDR2 reads FQNEAQ (reference sequence). CDR3 protein: CASSFSIYEQYF. The CDR3 region has the DNA TGTGCCAGCAGCTTTAGTATCTACGAGCAGTACTTC. The entire variable domain, with the rest obtained from reference TRBV7-9 and TRBJ2-7, is as follows: DTGVSQNPRHKITKRGQNVTFRCDPISEHNRLYWYRQTLGQGPEFLTYFQNEAQLEKSRLLSDRFSAERPKGSFSTLEIQRTEQGDSAMYLCASSFSIYEQYFGPGTRLTVT.

This rearrangement joins TRBV2 to TRBJ2-5; TRBD2 matches 8 bases. CDR1 is SNHLY, CDR2 FYNNEI, per germline. This CDR3 has 16 amino acids. Trimming cost V 2 bases and J 5 bases; bases outside gene matches: 10. The chain's CDR3 is CASSEWEREIMETQYF. The CDR3 region has the DNA TGTGCCAGCAGTGAATGGGAGCGGGAGATCATGGAGACCCAGTACTTC.

The genes are TRBV28 and TRBJ1-2; the match to TRBD1 covers 10 bases. V lost 10 bases and J lost 6; bases outside the gene matches: 8. Looked up from germline, CDR1 is MDHEN and CDR2 is SYDVKM. There are 13 residues in the CDR3. Here the CDR3 DNA reads TGTGCCAACTCGGGAGACAGGGGGCATGGCTACACCTTC. Translation: CANSGDRGHGYTF.

The chain carries TRBV7-2 and TRBJ1-4; TRBD1 agrees at 9 bases. The germline CDR1 and CDR2 sequences are SGHTA and FQGNSA. Trimming cost V 5 bases and J 3 bases; bases outside gene matches: 10. The CDR3 has 17 amino acids. CDR3 bases: TGTGCCAGCAGCCCGGGACAGGGAATAAGGGCTAATGAAAAACTGTTTTTT. This translates into CASSPGQGIRANEKLFF.

V gene TRBV9 combines with J gene TRBJ1-2; 9 bases agree with TRBD1. There are 15 residues in the CDR3. Germline CDR1 reads SGDLS; CDR2 reads YYNGEE. V lost 4 bases and J lost 2; bases outside the gene matches: 6. The CDR3 bases are TGTGCCAGCAGCCTTAGTGGGACAGGGAACTATGGCTACACCTTC. Translating it yields CASSLSGTGNYGYTF. The full variable domain, completed using reference TRBV9 and TRBJ1-2, is DSGVTQTPKHLITATGQRVTLRCSPRSGDLSVYWYQQSLDQGLQFLIQYYNGEERAKGNILERFSAQQFPDLHSELNLSSLELGDSALYFCASSLSGTGNYGYTFGSGTRLTVV.

The rearrangement links TRBV30 to TRBJ1-5, with a weak D call TRBD1 (5 bases). Germline assignment: CDR1 GTSNPN and CDR2 SVGIG (reference sequence). V was trimmed by 0 bases and J by 2 bases, leaving 8 bases between them. CDR3 length: 14 amino acids. CDR3 nucleotide sequence: TGTGCCTGGAGTGTGGGCAGGGGCAATCAGCCCCAGCATTTT. It encodes CAWSVGRGNQPQHF.

This chain connects TRBV7-2 to TRBJ2-2, with D unclear. Trimming left V 0 bases short and J 6 bases short, with 14 bases between. This CDR3 comprises 16 residues. The germline V gene has CDR1 SGHTA and CDR2 FQGNSA. CDR3 residues: CASSLARVRLAGELFF. CDR3 in DNA: TGTGCCAGCAGCTTAGCCCGAGTCCGTTTGGCCGGGGAGCTGTTTTTT.

The chain is built from TRBV4-1 and TRBJ1-2, with D hard to call. Trimming took off 0 bases at V and 3 bases at J, with 11 bases between the two ends. The CDR3 is made up of 15 amino acids. Germline CDR1 reads MGHRA; CDR2 reads YSYEKL. In DNA form, the CDR3 reads TGCGCCAGCAGCCAAGATGGGTTCGGGGACTATGGCTACACCTTC. Protein product: CASSQDGFGDYGYTF.